A selection of T cell receptor beta chains follows, all from one sample in a study of blood T cell repertoires in COVID-19. Clones were sequenced by immunoSEQ multiplex PCR, and TCRdb holds only the in-frame ones, with some missing. This sample carries approximately 200,000 clones, 80% to 90% of them seen once, and the ten largest clones take about 9.4%. The sample taken for sequencing was PBMCs or T cells enriched from blood (not recorded which). The receptor set was obtained from a man aged 18-30 years with acute COVID-19. Both conserved end residues are part of each CDR3. A D gene is named only where the DNA matches it firmly. Expanded clones are given a class, and other clones once, few, many or no size at all.

v_call	j_call	d_call	clone_size	cdr3_aa	cdr3_nt
TRBV7-6	TRBJ2-6	.	.	CASSLASAGTAVLTF	TGTGCCAGCAGCTTAGCATCGGCGGGGACCGCCGTCCTGACTTTC
TRBV30	TRBJ2-7	TRBD1	.	CAWSTTGNAYEQYF	TGTGCCTGGAGTACGACAGGGAATGCCTACGAGCAGTACTTC
TRBV7-2	TRBJ1-2	TRBD1	.	CASSSPDRGRDGYTF	TGTGCCAGCAGCTCTCCGGACAGGGGGCGTGATGGCTACACCTTC
TRBV2	TRBJ1-5	.	.	CASKTTTGGNQPQHF	TGTGCCAGCAAGACGACAACCGGGGGCAATCAGCCCCAGCATTTT
TRBV5-1	TRBJ1-4	TRBD1	few	CASSVQGNNEKLFF	TGCGCCAGCAGCGTACAGGGGAATAATGAAAAACTGTTTTTT
TRBV7-9	TRBJ1-1	.	.	CASSSGGSNTEAFF	TGTGCCAGCAGCTCGGGGGGCTCTAACACTGAAGCTTTCTTT
TRBV28	TRBJ2-5	TRBD1	.	CASSPYATGAGVETQYF	TGTGCCAGCAGTCCGTATGCTACAGGGGCAGGGGTAGAGACCCAGTACTTC
TRBV11-3	TRBJ2-2	TRBD1	.	CASSFPDRAKNTGELFF	TGTGCCAGCAGCTTCCCAGACAGGGCCAAAAACACCGGGGAGCTGTTTTTT
TRBV7-8	TRBJ2-5	TRBD2	few	CASSFSGGRGETQYF	TGTGCCAGCAGCTTCTCGGGAGGGAGAGGGGAGACCCAGTACTTC
TRBV4-3	TRBJ2-1	TRBD2	.	CASSQEAGGSYNEQFF	TGCGCCAGCAGCCAAGAAGCGGGAGGGTCCTACAATGAGCAGTTCTTC
TRBV3-1/TRBV3-2	TRBJ2-3	TRBD2	.	CASSKVAGGPDTQYF	TGTGCCAGCAGCAAAGTAGCGGGAGGGCCAGATACGCAGTATTTT
TRBV10-3	TRBJ2-7	TRBD1	.	CAISESRDRGYEQYF	TGTGCCATCAGTGAGTCTCGAGACAGGGGCTACGAGCAGTACTTC
TRBV2	TRBJ2-5	TRBD2	.	CASSERLAGETQYF	TGTGCCAGCAGTGAGCGACTAGCGGGAGAGACCCAGTACTTC
TRBV2	TRBJ1-5	TRBD1	.	CASSEAGGPGEPQHF	TGTGCCAGCAGTGAAGCAGGGGGCCCGGGGGAGCCCCAGCATTTT
TRBV5-8	TRBJ2-5	TRBD1	.	CASSRLWTGSGETQYF	TGTGCCAGCAGCAGACTGTGGACAGGGAGCGGGGAGACCCAGTACTTC
TRBV9	TRBJ2-1	TRBD2	.	CASSVGLAGVNEQFF	TGTGCCAGCAGCGTAGGGCTAGCGGGAGTTAATGAGCAGTTCTTC
TRBV18	TRBJ2-3	TRBD2	.	CASSPSGNRDDTQYF	TGTGCCAGCTCACCCAGCGGGAATCGTGATGATACGCAGTATTTT
TRBV7-3	TRBJ2-3	.	.	CASSHPGSGLDTQYF	TGTGCCAGCAGCCACCCGGGATCCGGGTTAGATACGCAGTATTTT
TRBV29-1	TRBJ2-5	.	.	CSVGRHTQETQYF	TGCAGCGTCGGAAGACATACTCAAGAGACCCAGTACTTC
TRBV19	TRBJ2-1	.	.	CASSLGWGLIEQFF	TGTGCCAGTAGCCTTGGCTGGGGCCTGATTGAGCAGTTCTTC
TRBV11-2	TRBJ2-5	TRBD1	.	CASSLYRGETQYF	TGTGCCAGCAGCTTGTACAGGGGGGAGACCCAGTACTTC
TRBV10-3	TRBJ2-3	TRBD2	.	CASSSGIIDTQYF	TGTGCCTCGTCCAGCGGGATCATAGATACGCAGTATTTT
TRBV28	TRBJ1-3	.	.	CASKRDTIYF	TGTGCCAGCAAGAGAGACACCATATATTTT
TRBV18	TRBJ1-3	.	.	CASSPTRGGNTIYF	TGTGCCAGCTCACCGACTAGAGGTGGAAACACCATATATTTT
TRBV6-5	TRBJ1-1	TRBD1	.	CASSRQGATEAFF	TGTGCCAGCAGTCGACAGGGGGCCACTGAAGCTTTCTTT
TRBV28	TRBJ1-2	.	once	CASSLGGGYTF	TGTGCCAGCAGTTTAGGTGGCGGCTACACCTTC
TRBV27	TRBJ2-2	.	.	CASSLPDWELFF	TGTGCCAGCAGTTTACCGGACTGGGAGCTGTTTTTT
TRBV4-1	TRBJ2-7	.	.	CASSREYEQYF	TGCGCCAGCAGCCGCGAATACGAGCAGTACTTC
TRBV9	TRBJ2-5	TRBD2	.	CASSVQGSSGGETQYF	TGTGCCAGCAGCGTCCAGGGGTCCTCGGGAGGGGAGACCCAGTACTTC
TRBV5-1	TRBJ2-7	.	.	CASRQQGNSYEQYF	TGCGCCAGCAGGCAACAGGGAAACTCCTACGAGCAGTACTTC